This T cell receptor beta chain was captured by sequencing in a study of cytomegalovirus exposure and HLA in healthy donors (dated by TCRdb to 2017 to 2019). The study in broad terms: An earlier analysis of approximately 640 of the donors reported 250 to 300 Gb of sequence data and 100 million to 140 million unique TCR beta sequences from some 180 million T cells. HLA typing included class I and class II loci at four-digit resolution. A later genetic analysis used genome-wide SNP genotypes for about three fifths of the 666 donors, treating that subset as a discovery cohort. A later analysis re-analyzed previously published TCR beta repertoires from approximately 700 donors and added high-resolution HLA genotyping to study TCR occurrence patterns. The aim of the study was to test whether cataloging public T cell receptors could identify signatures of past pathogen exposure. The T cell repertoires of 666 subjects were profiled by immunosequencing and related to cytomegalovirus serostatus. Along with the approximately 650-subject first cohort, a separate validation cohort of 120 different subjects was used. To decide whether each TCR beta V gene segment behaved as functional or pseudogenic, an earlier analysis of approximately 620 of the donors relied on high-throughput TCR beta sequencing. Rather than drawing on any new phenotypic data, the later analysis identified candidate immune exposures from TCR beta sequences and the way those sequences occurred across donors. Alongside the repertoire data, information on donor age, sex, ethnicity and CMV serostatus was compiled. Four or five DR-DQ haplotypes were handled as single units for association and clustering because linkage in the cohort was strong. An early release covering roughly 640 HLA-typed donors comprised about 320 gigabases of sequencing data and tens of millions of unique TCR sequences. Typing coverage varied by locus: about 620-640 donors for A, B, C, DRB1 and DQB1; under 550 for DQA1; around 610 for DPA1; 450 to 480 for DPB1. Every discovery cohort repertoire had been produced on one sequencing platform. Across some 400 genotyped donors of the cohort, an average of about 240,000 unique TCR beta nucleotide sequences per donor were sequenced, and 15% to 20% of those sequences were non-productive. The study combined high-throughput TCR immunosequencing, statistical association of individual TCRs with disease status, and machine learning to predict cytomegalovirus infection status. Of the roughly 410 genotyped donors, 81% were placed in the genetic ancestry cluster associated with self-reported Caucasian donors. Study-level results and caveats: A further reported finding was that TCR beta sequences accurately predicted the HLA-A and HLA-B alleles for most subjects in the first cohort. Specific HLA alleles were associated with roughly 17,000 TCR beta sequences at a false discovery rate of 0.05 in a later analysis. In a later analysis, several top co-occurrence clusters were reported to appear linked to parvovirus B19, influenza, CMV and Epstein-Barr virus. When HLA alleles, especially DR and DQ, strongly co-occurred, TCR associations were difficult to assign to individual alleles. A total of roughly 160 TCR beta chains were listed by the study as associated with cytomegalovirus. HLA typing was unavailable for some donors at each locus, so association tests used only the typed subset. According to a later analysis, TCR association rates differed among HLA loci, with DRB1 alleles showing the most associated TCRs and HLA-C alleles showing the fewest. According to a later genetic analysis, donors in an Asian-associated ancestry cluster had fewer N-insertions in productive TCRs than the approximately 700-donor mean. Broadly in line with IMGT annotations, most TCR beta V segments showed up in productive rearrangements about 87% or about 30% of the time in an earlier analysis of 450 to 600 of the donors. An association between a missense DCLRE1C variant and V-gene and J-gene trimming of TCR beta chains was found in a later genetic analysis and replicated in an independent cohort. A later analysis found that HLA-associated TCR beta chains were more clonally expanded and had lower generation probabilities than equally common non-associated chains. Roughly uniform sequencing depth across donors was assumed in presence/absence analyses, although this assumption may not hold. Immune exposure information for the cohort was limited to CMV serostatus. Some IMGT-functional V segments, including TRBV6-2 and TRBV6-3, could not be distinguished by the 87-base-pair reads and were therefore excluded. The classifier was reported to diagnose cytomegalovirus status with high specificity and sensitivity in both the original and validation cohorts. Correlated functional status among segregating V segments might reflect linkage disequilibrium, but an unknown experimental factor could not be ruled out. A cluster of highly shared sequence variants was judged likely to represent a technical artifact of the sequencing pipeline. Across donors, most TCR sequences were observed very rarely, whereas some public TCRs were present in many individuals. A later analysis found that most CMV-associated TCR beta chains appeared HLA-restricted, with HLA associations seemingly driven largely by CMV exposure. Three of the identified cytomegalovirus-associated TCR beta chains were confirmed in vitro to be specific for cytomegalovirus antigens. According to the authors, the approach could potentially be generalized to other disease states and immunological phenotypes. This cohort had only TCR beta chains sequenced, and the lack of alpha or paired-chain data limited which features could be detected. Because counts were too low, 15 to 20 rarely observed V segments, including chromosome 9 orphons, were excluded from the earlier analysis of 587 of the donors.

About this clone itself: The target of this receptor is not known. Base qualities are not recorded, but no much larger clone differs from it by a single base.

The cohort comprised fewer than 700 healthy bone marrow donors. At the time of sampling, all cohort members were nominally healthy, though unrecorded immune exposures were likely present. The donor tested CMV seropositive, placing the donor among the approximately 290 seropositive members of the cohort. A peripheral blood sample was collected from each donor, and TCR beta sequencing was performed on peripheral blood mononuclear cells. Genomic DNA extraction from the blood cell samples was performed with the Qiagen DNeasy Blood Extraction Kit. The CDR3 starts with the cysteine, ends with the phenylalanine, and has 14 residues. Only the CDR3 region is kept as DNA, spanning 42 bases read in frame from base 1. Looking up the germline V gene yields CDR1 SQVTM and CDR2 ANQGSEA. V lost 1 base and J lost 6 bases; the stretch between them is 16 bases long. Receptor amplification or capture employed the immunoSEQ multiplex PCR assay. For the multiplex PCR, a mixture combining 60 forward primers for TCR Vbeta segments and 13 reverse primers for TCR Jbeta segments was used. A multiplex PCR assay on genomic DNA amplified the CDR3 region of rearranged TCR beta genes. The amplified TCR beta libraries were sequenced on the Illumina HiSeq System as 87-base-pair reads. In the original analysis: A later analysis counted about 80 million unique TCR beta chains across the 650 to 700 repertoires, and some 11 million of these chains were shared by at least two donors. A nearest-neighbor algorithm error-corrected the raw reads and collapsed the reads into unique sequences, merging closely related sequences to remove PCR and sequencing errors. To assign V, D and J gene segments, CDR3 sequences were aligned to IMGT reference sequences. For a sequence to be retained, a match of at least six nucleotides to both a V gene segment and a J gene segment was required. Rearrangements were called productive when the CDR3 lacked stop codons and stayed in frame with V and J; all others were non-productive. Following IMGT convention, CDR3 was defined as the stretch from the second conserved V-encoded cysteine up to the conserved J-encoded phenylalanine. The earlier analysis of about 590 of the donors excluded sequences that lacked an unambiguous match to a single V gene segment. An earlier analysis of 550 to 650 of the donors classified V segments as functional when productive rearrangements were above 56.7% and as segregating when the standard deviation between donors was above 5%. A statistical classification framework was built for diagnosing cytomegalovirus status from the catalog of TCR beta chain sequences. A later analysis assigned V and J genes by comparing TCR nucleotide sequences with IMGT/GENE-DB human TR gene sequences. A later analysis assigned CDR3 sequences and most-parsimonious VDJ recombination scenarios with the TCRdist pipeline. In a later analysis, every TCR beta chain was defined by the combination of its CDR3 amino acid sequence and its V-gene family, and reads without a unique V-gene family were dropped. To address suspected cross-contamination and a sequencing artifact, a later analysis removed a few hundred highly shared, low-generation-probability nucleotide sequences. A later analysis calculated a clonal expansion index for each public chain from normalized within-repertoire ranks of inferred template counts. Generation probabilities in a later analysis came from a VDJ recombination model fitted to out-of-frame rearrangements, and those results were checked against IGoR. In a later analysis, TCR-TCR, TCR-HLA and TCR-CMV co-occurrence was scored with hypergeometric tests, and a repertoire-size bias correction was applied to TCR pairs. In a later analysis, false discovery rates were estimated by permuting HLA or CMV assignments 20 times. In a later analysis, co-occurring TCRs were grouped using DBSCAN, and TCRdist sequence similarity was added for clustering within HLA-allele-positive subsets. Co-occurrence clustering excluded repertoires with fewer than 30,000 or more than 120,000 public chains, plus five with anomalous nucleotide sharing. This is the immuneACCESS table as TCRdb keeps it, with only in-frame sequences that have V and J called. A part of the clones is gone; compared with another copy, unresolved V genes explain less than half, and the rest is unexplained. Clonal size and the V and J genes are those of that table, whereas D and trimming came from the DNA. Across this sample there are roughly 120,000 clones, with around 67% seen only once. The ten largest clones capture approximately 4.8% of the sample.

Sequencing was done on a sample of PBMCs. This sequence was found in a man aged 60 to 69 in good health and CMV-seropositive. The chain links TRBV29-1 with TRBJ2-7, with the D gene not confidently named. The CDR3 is CSVEGGTPPFEQYF. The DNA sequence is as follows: TGCAGCGTTGAAGGCGGAACCCCTCCCTTCGAGCAGTACTTC.